This TCR beta chain was documented in a study of response to subunit inactivated influenza vaccine. Whole-study results and caveats: Each seasonal influenza vaccination recruits few new T cells, the authors suggested.

Via MiXCR, TCRdb re-called the RT-PCR reads, giving one row per CDR3 protein. The sample consists of more than 450,000 distinct CDR3 sequences, about an eighth of them appearing once. Concerning this clonotype itself: The antigen remains undetermined.

This CDR3 has 12 residues. V lost 10 bases to trimming and J lost 2 bases, with 12 bases between them. Looked up from germline, CDR1 is MNHEY and CDR2 is SVGEGT. This sample comprised PBMCs from blood, obtained on the day of vaccination. This rearrangement joins TRBV6-2 or TRBV6-3 to TRBJ2-7; unclear D gene. This TCR came from a man over 45 who received an inactivated influenza vaccine. This CDR3 reads CAIGTQTYEQYF. CDR3 sequence (DNA): TGTGCCATCGGTACCCAAACCTACGAGCAGTACTTC.